This TCR beta chain was sequenced during a study of T cell clones after liver transplantation. Study at large: TCRbeta sequencing after a pre-transplant mixed lymphocyte reaction identified graft-donor-reactive clones, later tracked in post-transplant blood. As an antigen-independent comparator, third-party-reactive TCRbeta sequences came from pre-transplant mixed lymphocyte reactions. Without induction therapy, subjects received standard immunosuppression until 12-24 months post-transplant. Tolerance: complete withdrawal held at least one year, liver enzymes staying within twice normal.

The CDR3 is 14 residues long. The V gene's germline CDR1 is SGDLS and CDR2 YYNGEE. V lost 0 bases to trimming and J lost 1 base, with 8 bases between them. TCRdb's table, derived via immunoSEQ multiplex PCR, lists solely in-frame clones and lacks some. The data hold 95,000 to 130,000 clones, with just over 90% observed a single time. The sequence derives from a human patient who received a liver transplant. Some T cells may be provided by the graft donor. The chain uses TRBV9 and TRBJ2-7; D is undetermined. The sequencing used CD4+ T cells from blood, collected 12 months after liver transplant. Here the CDR3 DNA reads TGTGCCAGCAGCGTAGCGGCGGAATCCTACGAGCAGTACTTC. Encoded protein: CASSVAAESYEQYF.